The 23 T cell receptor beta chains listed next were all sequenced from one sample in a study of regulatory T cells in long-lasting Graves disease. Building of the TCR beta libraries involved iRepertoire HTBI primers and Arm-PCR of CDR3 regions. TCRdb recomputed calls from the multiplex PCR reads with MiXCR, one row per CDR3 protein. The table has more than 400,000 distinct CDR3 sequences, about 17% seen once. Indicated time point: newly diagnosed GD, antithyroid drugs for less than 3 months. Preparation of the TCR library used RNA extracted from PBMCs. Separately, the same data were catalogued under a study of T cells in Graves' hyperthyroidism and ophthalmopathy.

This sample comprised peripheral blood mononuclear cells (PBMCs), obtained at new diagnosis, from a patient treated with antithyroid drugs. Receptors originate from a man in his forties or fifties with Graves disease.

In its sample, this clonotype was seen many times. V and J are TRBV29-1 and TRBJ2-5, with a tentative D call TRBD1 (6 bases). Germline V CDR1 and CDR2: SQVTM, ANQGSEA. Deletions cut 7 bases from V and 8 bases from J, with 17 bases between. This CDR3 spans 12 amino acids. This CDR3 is CSGKGVHDTQYF. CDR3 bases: TGCAGCGGCAAGGGGGTTCATGATACCCAGTACTTC.

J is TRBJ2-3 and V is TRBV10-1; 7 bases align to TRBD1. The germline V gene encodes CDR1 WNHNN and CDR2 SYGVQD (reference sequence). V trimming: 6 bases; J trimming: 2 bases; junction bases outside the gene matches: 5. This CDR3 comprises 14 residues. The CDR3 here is CASSVTGPTDTQYF. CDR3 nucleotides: TGCGCCAGCAGCGTGACAGGGCCCACAGATACGCAGTATTTT.

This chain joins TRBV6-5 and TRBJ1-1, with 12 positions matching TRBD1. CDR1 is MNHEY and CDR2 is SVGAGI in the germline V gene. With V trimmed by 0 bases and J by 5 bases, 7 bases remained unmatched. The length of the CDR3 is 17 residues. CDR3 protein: CASSYSGTGGFFTEAFF. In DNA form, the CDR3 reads TGTGCCAGCAGTTACTCGGGGACAGGGGGCTTCTTTACTGAAGCTTTCTTT.

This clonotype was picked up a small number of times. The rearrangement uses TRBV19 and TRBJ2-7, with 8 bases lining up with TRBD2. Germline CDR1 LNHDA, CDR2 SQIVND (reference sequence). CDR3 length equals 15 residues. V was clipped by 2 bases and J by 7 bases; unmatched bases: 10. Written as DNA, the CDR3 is TGTGCCAGTAGTATACGGGGGGGATCCTCGGGGGAGCAGTACTTC. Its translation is CASSIRGGSSGEQYF.

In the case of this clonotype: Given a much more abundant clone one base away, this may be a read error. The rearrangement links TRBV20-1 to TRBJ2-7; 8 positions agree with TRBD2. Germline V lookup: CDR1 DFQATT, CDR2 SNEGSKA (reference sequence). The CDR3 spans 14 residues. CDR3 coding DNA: TGCAATGCCTCCCCTCCGGGAGGGACTCACGAGCAGTACTTC. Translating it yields CNASPPGGTHEQYF.

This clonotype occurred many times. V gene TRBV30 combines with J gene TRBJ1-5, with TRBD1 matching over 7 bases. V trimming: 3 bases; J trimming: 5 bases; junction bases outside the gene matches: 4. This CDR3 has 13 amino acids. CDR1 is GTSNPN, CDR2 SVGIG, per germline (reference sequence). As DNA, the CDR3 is TGTGCCTGGAGCGGACAGGAGTATCAGCCCCAGCATTTT. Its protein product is CAWSGQEYQPQHF. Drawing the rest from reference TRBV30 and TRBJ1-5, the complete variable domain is SQTIHQWPATLVQPVGSPLSLECTVEGTSNPNLYWYRQAAGRGLQLLFYSVGIGQISSEVPQNLSASRPQDRQFILSSKKLLLSDSGFYLCAWSGQEYQPQHFGDGTRLSIL.

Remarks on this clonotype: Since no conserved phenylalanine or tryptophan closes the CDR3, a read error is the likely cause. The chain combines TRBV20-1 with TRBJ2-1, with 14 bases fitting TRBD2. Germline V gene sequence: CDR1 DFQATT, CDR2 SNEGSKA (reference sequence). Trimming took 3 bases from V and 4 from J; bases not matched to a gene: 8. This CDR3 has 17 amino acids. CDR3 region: CSASGGLAGGKYNEQFL. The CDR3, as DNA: TGCAGTGCTAGCGGCGGACTAGCGGGAGGAAAGTACAATGAGCAGTTCCTC.

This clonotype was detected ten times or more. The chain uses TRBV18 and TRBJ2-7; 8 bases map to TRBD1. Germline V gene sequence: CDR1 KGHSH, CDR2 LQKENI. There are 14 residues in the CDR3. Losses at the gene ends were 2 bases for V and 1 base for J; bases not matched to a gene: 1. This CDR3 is CASSPDRGSYEQYF. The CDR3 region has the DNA TGTGCCAGCTCACCAGACAGGGGATCCTACGAGCAGTACTTC.

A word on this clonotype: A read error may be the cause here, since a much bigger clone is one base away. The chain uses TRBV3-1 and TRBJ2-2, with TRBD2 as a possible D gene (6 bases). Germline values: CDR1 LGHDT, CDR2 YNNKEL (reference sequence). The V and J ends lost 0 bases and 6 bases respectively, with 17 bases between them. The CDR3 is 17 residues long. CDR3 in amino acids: CASSQDSFGRNSGELFF. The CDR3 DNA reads TGTGCCAGCAGCCAAGATTCCTTCGGGAGAAACTCCGGGGAGCTGTTTTTT. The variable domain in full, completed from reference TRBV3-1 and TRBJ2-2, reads DTAVSQTPKYLVTQMGNDKSIKCEQNLGHDTMYWYKQDSKKFLKIMFSYNNKELIINETVPNRFSPKSPDKAHLNLHINSLELGDSAVYFCASSQDSFGRNSGELFFGEGSRLTVL.

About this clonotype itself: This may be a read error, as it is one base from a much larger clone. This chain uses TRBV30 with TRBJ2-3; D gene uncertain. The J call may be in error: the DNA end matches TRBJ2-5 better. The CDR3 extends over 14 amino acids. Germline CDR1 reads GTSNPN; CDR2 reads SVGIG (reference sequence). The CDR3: CAWSAQTWTGTQYF. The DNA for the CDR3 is TGTGCCTGGAGTGCCCAGACCTGGACGGGGACCCAGTACTTC.

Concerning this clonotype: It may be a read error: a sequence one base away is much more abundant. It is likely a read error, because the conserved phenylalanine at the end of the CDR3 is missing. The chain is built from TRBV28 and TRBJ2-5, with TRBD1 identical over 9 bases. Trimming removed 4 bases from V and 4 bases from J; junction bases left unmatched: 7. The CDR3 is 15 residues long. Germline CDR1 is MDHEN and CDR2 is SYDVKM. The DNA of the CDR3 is TGTGCCAGCAGTTCGCCGGGACAGGGTGGAGAGACCCAGTACCTC. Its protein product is CASSSPGQGGETQYL.

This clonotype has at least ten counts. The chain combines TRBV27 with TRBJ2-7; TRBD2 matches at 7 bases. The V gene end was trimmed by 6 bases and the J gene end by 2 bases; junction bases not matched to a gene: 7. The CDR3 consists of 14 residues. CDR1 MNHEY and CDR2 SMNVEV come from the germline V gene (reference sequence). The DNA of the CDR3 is TGTGCCAGCAGCCCATCTAGCGGTCCCTACGAGCAGTACTTC. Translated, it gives CASSPSSGPYEQYF.

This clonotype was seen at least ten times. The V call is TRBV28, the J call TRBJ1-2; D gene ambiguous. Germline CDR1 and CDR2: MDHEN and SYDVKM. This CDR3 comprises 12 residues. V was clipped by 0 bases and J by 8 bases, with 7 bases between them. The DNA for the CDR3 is TGTGCCAGCAGTTTATGGGAGGGCGGCTACACCTTC. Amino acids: CASSLWEGGYTF.

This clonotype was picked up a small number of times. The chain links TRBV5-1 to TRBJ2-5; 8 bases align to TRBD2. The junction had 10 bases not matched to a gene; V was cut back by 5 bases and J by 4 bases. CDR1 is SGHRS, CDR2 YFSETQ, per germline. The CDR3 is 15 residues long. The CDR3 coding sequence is TGCGCCAGCAGGTCCGGGACTAGAGGGCCAGAGACCCAGTACTTC. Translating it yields CASRSGTRGPETQYF.

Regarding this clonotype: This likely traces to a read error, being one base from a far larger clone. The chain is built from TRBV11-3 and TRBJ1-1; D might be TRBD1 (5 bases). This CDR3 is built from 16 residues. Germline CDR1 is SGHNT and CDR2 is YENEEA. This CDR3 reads CASSLEWGRSNTGAFF. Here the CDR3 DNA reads TGTGCCAGCAGCTTAGAATGGGGCAGATCGAACACTGGAGCTTTCTTT.

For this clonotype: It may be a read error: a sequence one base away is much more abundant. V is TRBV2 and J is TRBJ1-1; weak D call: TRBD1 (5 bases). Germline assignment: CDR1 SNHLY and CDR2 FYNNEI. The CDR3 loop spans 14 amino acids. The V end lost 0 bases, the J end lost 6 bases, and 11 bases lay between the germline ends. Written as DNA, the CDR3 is TGTGCCAGCAGTGAAGCGGCGACAGTCGCTGAAGCTTTCTTT. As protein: CASSEAATVAEAFF.

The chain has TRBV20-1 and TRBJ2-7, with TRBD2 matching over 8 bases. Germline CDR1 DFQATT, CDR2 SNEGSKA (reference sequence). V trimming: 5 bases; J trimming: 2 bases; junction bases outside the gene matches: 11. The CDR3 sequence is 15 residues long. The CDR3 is CSAPKGGSGTYEQYF. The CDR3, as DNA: TGCAGTGCTCCTAAGGGGGGTAGCGGGACCTACGAGCAGTACTTC.

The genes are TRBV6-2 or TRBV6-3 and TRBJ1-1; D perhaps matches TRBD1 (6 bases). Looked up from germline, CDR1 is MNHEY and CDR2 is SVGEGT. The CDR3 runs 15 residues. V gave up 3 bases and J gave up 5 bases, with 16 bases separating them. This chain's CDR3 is CASSYQGGGLTEAFF. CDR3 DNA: TGTGCCAGCAGTTATCAAGGAGGGGGTCTTACTGAAGCTTTCTTT.

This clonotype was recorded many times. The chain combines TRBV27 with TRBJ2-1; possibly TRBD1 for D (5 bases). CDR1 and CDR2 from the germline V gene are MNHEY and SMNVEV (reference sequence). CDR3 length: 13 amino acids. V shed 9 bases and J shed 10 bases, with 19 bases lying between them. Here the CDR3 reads CASRGRVAREQFF. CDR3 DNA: TGTGCCAGTAGAGGCAGGGTGGCTCGGGAGCAGTTCTTC.

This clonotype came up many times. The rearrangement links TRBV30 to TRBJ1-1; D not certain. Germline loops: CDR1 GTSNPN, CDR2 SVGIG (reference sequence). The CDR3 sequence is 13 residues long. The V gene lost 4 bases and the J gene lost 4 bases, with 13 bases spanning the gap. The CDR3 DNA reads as TGTGCCTGGACCCCATGGGAGGGCACTGAAGCTTTCTTT. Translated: CAWTPWEGTEAFF.

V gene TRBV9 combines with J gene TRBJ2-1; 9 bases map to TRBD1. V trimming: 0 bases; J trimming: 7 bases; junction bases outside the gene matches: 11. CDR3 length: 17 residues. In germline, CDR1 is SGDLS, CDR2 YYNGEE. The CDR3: CASSVATGTGTWNEQFF. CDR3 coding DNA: TGTGCCAGCAGCGTAGCTACAGGGACAGGGACTTGGAATGAGCAGTTCTTC.

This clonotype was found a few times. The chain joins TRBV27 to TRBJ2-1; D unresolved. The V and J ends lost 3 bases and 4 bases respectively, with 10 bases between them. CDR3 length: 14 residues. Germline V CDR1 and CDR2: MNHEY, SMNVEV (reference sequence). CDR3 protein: CASSLQLPYNEQFF. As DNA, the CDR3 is TGTGCCAGCAGTTTGCAACTACCGTACAATGAGCAGTTCTTC.

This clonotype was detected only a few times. Written as DNA, the CDR3 is TGTGCCAGCAGCGTAGGCAGAGGTCCTAAAGCTTTCTTT. Residues: CASSVGRGPKAFF. J is TRBJ1-1 and V is TRBV9, with no clear D. V lost 0 bases and J lost 9, with 12 bases in between. Germline CDR1 reads SGDLS; CDR2 reads YYNGEE. The CDR3 sequence is 13 residues long.